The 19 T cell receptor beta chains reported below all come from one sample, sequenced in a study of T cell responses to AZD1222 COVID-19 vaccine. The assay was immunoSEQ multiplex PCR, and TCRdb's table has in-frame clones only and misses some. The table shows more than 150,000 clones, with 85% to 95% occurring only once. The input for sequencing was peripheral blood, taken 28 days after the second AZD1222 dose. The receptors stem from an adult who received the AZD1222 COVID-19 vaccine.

CDR3 loop: CASSFEDTQYF. CDR3 in DNA: TGTGCCAGCAGCTTTGAAGATACGCAGTATTTT. This rearrangement joins TRBV11-2 to TRBJ2-3; D is uncertain. This CDR3 has 11 amino acids. The germline gives CDR1 SGHAT, CDR2 FQNNGV. The V end lost 3 bases, the J end lost 5 bases, and 3 bases lay between the germline ends.

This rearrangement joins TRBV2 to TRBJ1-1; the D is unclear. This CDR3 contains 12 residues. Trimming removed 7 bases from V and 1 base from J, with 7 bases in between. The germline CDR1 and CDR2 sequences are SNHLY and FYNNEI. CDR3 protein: CASTRQNTEAFF. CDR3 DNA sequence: TGTGCCAGCACAAGACAGAACACTGAAGCTTTCTTT. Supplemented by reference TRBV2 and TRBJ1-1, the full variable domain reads EPEVTQTPSHQVTQMGQEVILRCVPISNHLYFYWYRQILGQKVEFLVSFYNNEISEKSEIFDDQFSVERPDGSNFTLKIRSTKLEDSAMYFCASTRQNTEAFFGQGTRLTVV.

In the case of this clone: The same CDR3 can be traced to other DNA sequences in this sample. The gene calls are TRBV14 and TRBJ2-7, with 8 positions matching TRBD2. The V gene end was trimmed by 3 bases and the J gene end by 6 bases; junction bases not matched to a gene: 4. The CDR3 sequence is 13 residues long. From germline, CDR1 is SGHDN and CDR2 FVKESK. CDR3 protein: CASSQGLGREQYF. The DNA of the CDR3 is TGTGCCAGCAGCCAGGGACTAGGTCGCGAGCAGTACTTC.

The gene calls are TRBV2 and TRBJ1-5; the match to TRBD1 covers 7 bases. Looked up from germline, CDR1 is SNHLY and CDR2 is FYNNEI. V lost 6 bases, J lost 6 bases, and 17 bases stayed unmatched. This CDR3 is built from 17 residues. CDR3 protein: CASSGTVSSLAGQPQHF. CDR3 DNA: TGTGCCAGCAGCGGGACAGTTTCAAGCCTAGCCGGTCAGCCCCAGCATTTT.

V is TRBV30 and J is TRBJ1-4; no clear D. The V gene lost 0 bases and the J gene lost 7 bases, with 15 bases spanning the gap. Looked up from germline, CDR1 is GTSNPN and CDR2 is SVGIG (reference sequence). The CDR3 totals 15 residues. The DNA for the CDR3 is TGTGCCTGGAGTGTACTAGAAGATGAGGGTGAAAAACTGTTTTTT. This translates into CAWSVLEDEGEKLFF.

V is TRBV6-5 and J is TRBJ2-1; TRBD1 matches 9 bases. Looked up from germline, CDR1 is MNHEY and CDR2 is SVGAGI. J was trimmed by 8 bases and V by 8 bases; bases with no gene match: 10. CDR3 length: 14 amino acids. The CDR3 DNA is TGTGCCAGCCCTACCTGGGACAGGGACTATGAGCAGTTCTTC. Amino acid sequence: CASPTWDRDYEQFF.

CDR3 DNA sequence: TGTGCCAGCAGCTCTACAATCTGGAAACCGTCTGGAAACACCATATATTTT. It specifies CASSSTIWKPSGNTIYF. The chain joins TRBV5-6 to TRBJ1-3; D gene uncertain. This CDR3 has 17 amino acids. Trimming cost V 3 bases and J 1 base, with 17 bases left between them. Germline V CDR1 and CDR2: SGHDT, YYEEEE.

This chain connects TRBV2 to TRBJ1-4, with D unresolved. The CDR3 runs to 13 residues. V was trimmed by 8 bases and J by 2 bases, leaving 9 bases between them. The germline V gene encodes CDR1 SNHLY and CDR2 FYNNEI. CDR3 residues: CASVPWTNEKLFF. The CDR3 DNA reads TGTGCCAGCGTGCCGTGGACTAATGAAAAACTGTTTTTT.

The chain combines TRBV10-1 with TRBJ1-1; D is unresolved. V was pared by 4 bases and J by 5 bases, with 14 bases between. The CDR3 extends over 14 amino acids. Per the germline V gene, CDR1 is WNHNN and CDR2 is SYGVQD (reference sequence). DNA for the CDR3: TGCGCCAGCAGTGCCGATCTCACGGGGACTGAAGCTTTCTTT. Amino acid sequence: CASSADLTGTEAFF.

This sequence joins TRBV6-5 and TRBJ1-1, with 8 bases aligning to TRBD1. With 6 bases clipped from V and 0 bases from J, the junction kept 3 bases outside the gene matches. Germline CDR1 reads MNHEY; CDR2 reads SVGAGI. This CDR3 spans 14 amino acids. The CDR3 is CASRAGQVNTEAFF. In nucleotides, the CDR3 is TGTGCCAGCAGAGCGGGACAGGTGAACACTGAAGCTTTCTTT.

The DNA of the CDR3 is TGCAGTGCTAGTTCCAGGCCGAACACCGGGGAGCTGTTTTTT. Residues: CSASSRPNTGELFF. The rearrangement joins TRBV20-1 to TRBJ2-2, with D hard to call. Trimming stripped 3 bases from V and 0 bases from J, with 8 bases between. The germline V gene has CDR1 DFQATT and CDR2 SNEGSKA (reference sequence). The CDR3 is 14 amino acids.

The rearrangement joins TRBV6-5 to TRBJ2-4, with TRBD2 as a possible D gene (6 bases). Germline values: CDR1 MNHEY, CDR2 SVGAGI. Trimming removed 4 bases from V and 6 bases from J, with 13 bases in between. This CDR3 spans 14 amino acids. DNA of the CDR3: TGTGCCAGCAGTTTTTGGGGGGAGCTAAACATTCAGTACTTC. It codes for CASSFWGELNIQYF.

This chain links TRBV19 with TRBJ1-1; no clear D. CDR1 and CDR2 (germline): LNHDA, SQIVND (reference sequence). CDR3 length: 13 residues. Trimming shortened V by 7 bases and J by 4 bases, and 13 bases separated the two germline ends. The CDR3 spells CASKFRGSTEAFF. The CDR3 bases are TGTGCCAGTAAGTTCCGGGGTAGCACTGAAGCTTTCTTT.

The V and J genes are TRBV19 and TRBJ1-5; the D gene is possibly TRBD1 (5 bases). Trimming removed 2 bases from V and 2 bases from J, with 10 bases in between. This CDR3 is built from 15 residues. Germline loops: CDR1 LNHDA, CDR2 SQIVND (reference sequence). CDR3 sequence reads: CASSINPGRNQPQHF. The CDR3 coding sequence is TGTGCCAGTAGTATAAACCCGGGGCGCAATCAGCCCCAGCATTTT.

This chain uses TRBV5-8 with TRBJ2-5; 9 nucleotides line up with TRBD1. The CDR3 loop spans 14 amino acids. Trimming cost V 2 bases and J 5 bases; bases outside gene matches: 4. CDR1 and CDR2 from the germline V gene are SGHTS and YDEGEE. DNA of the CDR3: TGTGCCAGCAGCTTCGGACAGGGGAAGGAGACCCAGTACTTC. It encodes CASSFGQGKETQYF.

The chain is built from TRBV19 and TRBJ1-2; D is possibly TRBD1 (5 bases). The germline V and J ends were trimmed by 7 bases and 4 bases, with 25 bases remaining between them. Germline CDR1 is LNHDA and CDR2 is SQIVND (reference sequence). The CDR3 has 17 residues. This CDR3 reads CASKEVAGAHQGYGYTF. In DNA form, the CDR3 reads TGTGCCAGTAAGGAGGTTGCCGGGGCGCATCAAGGCTATGGCTACACCTTC.

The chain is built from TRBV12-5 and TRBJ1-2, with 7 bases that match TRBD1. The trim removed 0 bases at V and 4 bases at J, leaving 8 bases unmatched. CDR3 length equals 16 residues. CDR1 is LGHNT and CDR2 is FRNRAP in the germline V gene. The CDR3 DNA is TGTGCTAGTGGTTTGGTAGTGACAGGGATCGGCTATGGCTACACCTTC. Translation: CASGLVVTGIGYGYTF.

The CDR3 loop reads CASSGTGGVNAKNIQYF. CDR3 sequence (DNA): TGTGCCAGCAGCGGGACAGGGGGCGTAAATGCCAAAAACATTCAGTACTTC. The rearrangement joins TRBV13 to TRBJ2-4, with 12 bases lining up with TRBD1. V was clipped by 5 bases and J by 1 base; unmatched bases: 6. This CDR3 spans 17 amino acids. CDR1 and CDR2 from the germline V gene are PRHDT and FYEKMQ (reference sequence).

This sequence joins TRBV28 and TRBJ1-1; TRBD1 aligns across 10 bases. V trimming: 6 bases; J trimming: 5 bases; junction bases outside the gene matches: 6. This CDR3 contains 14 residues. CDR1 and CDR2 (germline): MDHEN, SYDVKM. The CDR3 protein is CASRRDRGITEAFF. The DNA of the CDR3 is TGTGCCAGCAGAAGGGACAGGGGAATTACTGAAGCTTTCTTT. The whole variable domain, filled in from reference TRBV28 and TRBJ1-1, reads DVKVTQSSRYLVKRTGEKVFLECVQDMDHENMFWYRQDPGLGLRLIYFSYDVKMKEKGDIPEGYSVSREKKERFSLILESASTNQTSMYLCASRRDRGITEAFFGQGTRLTVV.